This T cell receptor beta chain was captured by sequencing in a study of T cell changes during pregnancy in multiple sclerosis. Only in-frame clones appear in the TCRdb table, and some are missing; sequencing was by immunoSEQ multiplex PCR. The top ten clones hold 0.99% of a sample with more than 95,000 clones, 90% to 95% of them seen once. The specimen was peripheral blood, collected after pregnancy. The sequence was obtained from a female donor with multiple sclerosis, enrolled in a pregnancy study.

The CDR3 spells CASSATRTSGRGETQYF. CDR3 bases: TGCGCCAGCAGCGCGACCCGGACTAGCGGGAGGGGAGAGACCCAGTACTTC. V gene TRBV5-1 combines with J gene TRBJ2-5; 15 nucleotides line up with TRBD2. CDR1 SGHRS and CDR2 YFSETQ come from the germline V gene. The J segment lost 4 bases and the V segment lost 4 bases, leaving 8 bases of the junction unmatched. This CDR3 comprises 17 residues.